Presented here are 26 T cell receptor beta chains from one specimen sequenced in a study of T-cell reconstitution after alpha-beta-depleted transplantation in children listed by TCRdb under 2016. The library was generated by PCR. Sequencing used an Illumina HiSeq 2500. TCR libraries were prepared with molecular barcoding, using unique molecular identifiers to normalize TCRbeta repertoire quantification. TCRdb reprocessing: public reads trimmed at Q25 with fastp, clones called with MiXCR, in-frame beta chains kept. Each CDR3 protein appears once, grouped with its most common genes and DNA. Across this sample there are approximately 250,000 distinct CDR3 sequences, with roughly 23% seen only once. The ten largest make up roughly 2.5% of the sample. Sample treatment or condition, as interpreted from the label and publication: allogeneic hematopoietic cell transplantation with graft depleted of TCRalphabeta T cells and CD19 B cells.

The source was PBMCs, collected before TCRalphabeta/CD19-depleted stem cell transplant. The receptors come from a girl aged 2 to 10 with Fanconi anemia, due to receive a stem cell transplant.

This clonotype has only a few counts. The genes are TRBV28 and TRBJ2-1; maybe TRBD1 (6 bases). The CDR3 is 15 amino acids. Germline CDR1 reads MDHEN; CDR2 reads SYDVKM. Trimming removed 2 bases at V and 3 bases at J, with 11 bases between. As DNA, the CDR3 is TGTGCCAGCAGTTTAGCAGGACAGTTCTACAATGAGCAGTTCTTC. It is translated as CASSLAGQFYNEQFF.

This clonotype appeared a single time. V and J are TRBV15 and TRBJ2-6; the D gene is possibly TRBD2 (6 bases). The ends were cut back, 2 bases at V and 0 bases at J, with 8 bases in the middle. The CDR3 runs to 16 residues. CDR1 is LNHNV, CDR2 YYDKDF, per germline (reference sequence). The CDR3 protein is CATSRHGGSGANVLTF. Here the CDR3 DNA reads TGTGCCACCAGCAGACACGGGGGCTCTGGGGCCAACGTCCTGACTTTC.

The CDR3 reads CASSERTGLSEQYF. DNA of the CDR3: TGTGCCAGCAGTGAAAGGACAGGGTTGTCCGAGCAGTACTTC. The chain is built from TRBV2 and TRBJ2-7, with 8 positions matching TRBD1. The CDR3 extends over 14 amino acids. Trimming removed 2 bases from V and 6 bases from J; junction bases left unmatched: 6. Germline CDR1 reads SNHLY; CDR2 reads FYNNEI. Using reference TRBV2 and TRBJ2-7 for the parts outside the CDR3, the full variable domain is EPEVTQTPSHQVTQMGQEVILRCVPISNHLYFYWYRQILGQKVEFLVSFYNNEISEKSEIFDDQFSVERPDGSNFTLKIRSTKLEDSAMYFCASSERTGLSEQYFGPGTRLTVT.

This chain links TRBV7-3 with TRBJ2-4; TRBD1 might be the D (6 bases). The CDR3 length is 14 residues. Per germline, CDR1 SGHTA and CDR2 FQGTGA. The V end lost 5 bases, the J end lost 4 bases, and 12 bases lay between the germline ends. CDR3 DNA sequence: TGTGCCAGCAGCCGAACAGGGATGAAAAACATTCAGTACTTC. Protein sequence: CASSRTGMKNIQYF.

This clonotype was counted a few times. V is TRBV20-1 and J is TRBJ2-1; 7 bases are a match to TRBD2. The CDR3 runs 13 residues. Germline values: CDR1 DFQATT, CDR2 SNEGSKA (reference sequence). Trimming removed 6 bases from V and 4 bases from J; junction bases left unmatched: 6. This CDR3 reads CSAESGGYNEQFF. The CDR3 DNA reads TGCAGTGCGGAATCCGGGGGGTACAATGAGCAGTTCTTC.

The chain employs TRBV6-5 and TRBJ2-7; D not resolved. V was trimmed by 5 bases and J by 6 bases, leaving 11 bases between them. This CDR3 comprises 12 residues. Per germline, CDR1 MNHEY and CDR2 SVGAGI. In DNA form, the CDR3 reads TGTGCCAGCAGTCGAAGAGGCGGCGAGCAGTACTTC. This encodes CASSRRGGEQYF.

The chain joins TRBV29-1 to TRBJ1-1; perhaps TRBD1 as D (5 bases). CDR3 length: 12 amino acids. CDR1 and CDR2 (germline): SQVTM, ANQGSEA. V was pared by 6 bases and J by 4 bases, with 12 bases between. CDR3 amino acids: CSVGEGPTEAFF. CDR3 nucleotides: TGCAGCGTGGGGGAGGGCCCCACTGAAGCTTTCTTT.

Concerning this clonotype: Possible read error: a much larger clone is one base away. The CDR3 spells CSVVAGEETQYF. The CDR3 nucleotides read TGCAGCGTTGTAGCGGGGGAAGAGACCCAGTACTTC. The rearrangement links TRBV29-1 to TRBJ2-5; 9 bases are a match to TRBD2. V lost 4 bases and J lost 3; bases outside the gene matches: 0. This CDR3 spans 12 amino acids. CDR1 SQVTM and CDR2 ANQGSEA come from the germline V gene. The variable domain in full, completed from reference TRBV29-1 and TRBJ2-5, reads SAVISQKPSRDICQRGTSLTIQCQVDSQVTMMFWYRQQPGQSLTLIATANQGSEATYESGFVIDKFPISRPNLTFSTLTVSNMSPEDSSIYLCSVVAGEETQYFGPGTRLLVL.

CDR3 sequence (DNA): TGTGCTAGTGGTTTGGTACAAGGGCCCACCGGGGAGCTGTTTTTT. Its translation is CASGLVQGPTGELFF. The V and J genes are TRBV12-5 and TRBJ2-2; D is ambiguous. The germline V and J ends were trimmed by 0 bases and 4 bases, with 9 bases remaining between them. Germline V gene sequence: CDR1 LGHNT, CDR2 FRNRAP. This CDR3 is built from 15 residues.

The V call is TRBV20-1, the J call TRBJ2-7; 9 bases line up with TRBD2. J gave up 2 bases and V 5 bases, and 7 bases lay outside the gene matches. Germline V gives CDR1 DFQATT, CDR2 SNEGSKA (reference sequence). This CDR3 is 14 amino acids long. CDR3 loop: CSALTLAGTYEQYF. The CDR3, as DNA: TGCAGTGCTTTGACCCTAGCGGGGACCTACGAGCAGTACTTC.

The CDR3 DNA reads TGCAGTGCCCCAAGACTAGCGGGCTCCTACGAGCAGTACTTC. Its protein product is CSAPRLAGSYEQYF. The V call is TRBV20-1, the J call TRBJ2-7, with 10 bases matching TRBD2. V dropped 6 bases and J dropped 0; count of bases not matched to a gene: 5. CDR1 DFQATT and CDR2 SNEGSKA come from the germline V gene (reference sequence). This CDR3 is built from 14 residues.

V usage is TRBV27 and J usage is TRBJ1-5; no firm D call. The germline V gene has CDR1 MNHEY and CDR2 SMNVEV (reference sequence). V lost 0 bases, J lost 7 bases, and 10 bases lay in between. This CDR3 has 14 amino acids. This CDR3 reads CASSLSILWQPQHF. The CDR3 DNA is TGTGCCAGCAGTTTATCAATCCTTTGGCAGCCCCAGCATTTT.

This clonotype came up many times. V is TRBV12-3 or TRBV12-4 and J is TRBJ2-3, with 15 nucleotides matching TRBD2. The J segment lost 0 bases and the V segment lost 3 bases, leaving 13 bases of the junction unmatched. CDR3 size: 21 residues. CDR3 in amino acids: CASSFMGTSGGPSLSTDTQYF. The CDR3 bases are TGTGCCAGCAGTTTTATGGGGACTAGCGGGGGGCCGTCGCTTAGCACAGATACGCAGTATTTT.

The chain is built from TRBV12-3 or TRBV12-4 and TRBJ2-1; 11 positions match TRBD2. The CDR3 spans 15 residues. V lost 5 bases, J lost 7 bases, and 7 bases stayed unmatched. CDR3 protein: CASSKLAGVGNEQFF. The DNA for the CDR3 is TGTGCCAGCAGTAAACTAGCGGGAGTAGGGAATGAGCAGTTCTTC.

In this sample, this clonotype turned up many times. CDR3 amino acids: CASGWSGTDTQYF. In DNA, the CDR3 is TGTGCTAGTGGTTGGAGCGGAACAGATACGCAGTATTTT. This chain connects TRBV12-5 to TRBJ2-3; TRBD2 might be the D (5 bases). Germline V gene sequence: CDR1 LGHNT, CDR2 FRNRAP. The CDR3 is made up of 13 amino acids. The germline V and J ends were trimmed by 4 bases and 3 bases, with 8 bases remaining between them. Full variable domain (remainder filled in from reference TRBV12-5 and TRBJ2-3): DARVTQTPRHKVTEMGQEVTMRCQPILGHNTVFWYRQTMMQGLELLAYFRNRAPLDDSGMPKDRFSAEMPDATLATLKIQPSEPRDSAVYFCASGWSGTDTQYFGPGTRLTVL.

This clonotype has ten or more counts. The chain combines TRBV12-3 or TRBV12-4 with TRBJ2-7, with D possibly matching TRBD1 (7 bases). V was clipped by 5 bases and J by 0 bases, with 20 bases between them. The CDR3 spans 17 residues. The CDR3 here is CASSRGNRGRSSYEQYF. As DNA, the CDR3 is TGTGCCAGCAGTCGGGGGAACAGGGGCCGGAGCTCCTACGAGCAGTACTTC.

This clonotype was counted at least ten times. The rearrangement uses TRBV28 and TRBJ2-5; 9 positions agree with TRBD1. Losses at the gene ends were 6 bases for V and 4 bases for J; bases not matched to a gene: 6. From germline, CDR1 is MDHEN and CDR2 SYDVKM. This CDR3 is built from 14 residues. The chain's CDR3 is CASRLTGGGETQYF. CDR3 bases: TGTGCCAGCAGGCTTACAGGGGGCGGAGAGACCCAGTACTTC.

This clonotype has at least ten counts. The J gene is TRBJ2-7, the V gene TRBV20-1, with 8 positions matching TRBD2. Germline loops: CDR1 DFQATT, CDR2 SNEGSKA (reference sequence). The CDR3 is 14 residues long. Unmatched junction bases numbered 10, after V lost 6 bases and J lost 3 bases. CDR3 sequence (DNA): TGCAGTGCAATCTTTAGCGGGGTCTACTACGAGCAGTACTTC. This translates into CSAIFSGVYYEQYF.

The chain is built from TRBV7-9 and TRBJ2-7, with D perhaps matching TRBD2 (5 bases). Trimming pared 5 bases from V and 4 bases from J, leaving 12 bases between. There are 13 residues in the CDR3. Germline CDR1 and CDR2: SEHNR and FQNEAQ (reference sequence). The CDR3 region has the DNA TGTGCCAGCAGCCGGGGAGAGAGTTACGAGCAGTACTTC. Residues: CASSRGESYEQYF.

This clonotype was observed a few times. The V call is TRBV25-1, the J call TRBJ2-2; D could derive from TRBD1 or TRBD2 (6 bases each). CDR3 size: 16 residues. Germline values: CDR1 MGHDK, CDR2 SYGVNS. The V gene lost 1 base and the J gene lost 2 bases, with 11 bases spanning the gap. The CDR3 DNA is TGTGCCAGCAGTGAATTGGGGGGCTTTAACACCGGGGAGCTGTTTTTT. Its protein is CASSELGGFNTGELFF.

This clonotype appeared once. V and J are TRBV12-3 or TRBV12-4 and TRBJ2-7; a weak D match, TRBD2 (6 bases). V lost 5 bases and J lost 1, with 15 bases in between. The CDR3 consists of 15 residues. CDR3 protein: CASSPGTGPSYEQYF. CDR3 sequence (DNA): TGTGCCAGCAGTCCTGGGACTGGGCCGTCCTACGAGCAGTACTTC.

CDR3 bases: TGTGCCAGCCAAATTCAGCGCACAGATACGCAGTATTTT. Translation gives CASQIQRTDTQYF. The chain combines TRBV6-1 with TRBJ2-3; D is unclear. Per germline, CDR1 MNHNS and CDR2 SASEGT. The CDR3 spans 13 residues. The V and J ends lost 8 bases and 1 base respectively, with 10 bases between them.

The chain combines TRBV4-1 with TRBJ2-2; weak D call: TRBD1 (5 bases). Trimming pared 6 bases from V and 8 bases from J, leaving 16 bases between. This CDR3 contains 14 residues. From germline, CDR1 is MGHRA and CDR2 YSYEKL. Here the CDR3 reads CASSLSRGSGELFF. The CDR3 DNA follows: TGCGCCAGCAGTCTATCAAGGGGTTCGGGGGAGCTGTTTTTT.

In this sample, this clonotype turned up many times. The chain carries TRBV25-1 and TRBJ2-3, with a tentative D call TRBD1 (5 bases). Trimming stripped 5 bases from V and 2 bases from J, with 14 bases between. The CDR3 extends over 15 amino acids. Germline CDR1 MGHDK, CDR2 SYGVNS. Written as DNA, the CDR3 is TGTGCCAGCAGTAAACCAGGGCCATTCACAGATACGCAGTATTTT. Translated, it gives CASSKPGPFTDTQYF.

This clonotype was picked up many times. This CDR3 reads CTTPRTDQETQYF. CDR3 bases: TGCACGACTCCGCGGACGGATCAAGAGACCCAGTACTTC. The chain carries TRBV20-1 and TRBJ2-5; no definite D call. CDR3 length: 13 amino acids. Germline assignment: CDR1 DFQATT and CDR2 SNEGSKA (reference sequence).

This clonotype was detected ten times or more. The CDR3 loop reads CASSPIPGLAAQAHEQFF. CDR3 DNA sequence: TGTGCCAGCAGTCCCATCCCAGGATTAGCGGCCCAAGCCCATGAGCAGTTCTTC. The rearrangement links TRBV28 to TRBJ2-1; D perhaps matches TRBD2 (6 bases). The CDR3 sequence is 18 residues long. Trimming cost V 5 bases and J 8 bases, with 28 bases left between them. Germline V gene data show CDR1 as MDHEN and CDR2 as SYDVKM.